What follows are 10 T cell receptor beta chains derived from one specimen sequenced in a study of radiation and T cells in renal cell carcinoma. TCRdb keeps only in-frame clones here, not all; method: immunoSEQ multiplex PCR. The sample shows over 35,000 clones, around four fifths of them seen only once. Time point denoted: blood 4 weeks post-SBRT, at nephrectomy. The sample's treatment: 15 Gy SBRT to primary tumor, nephrectomy 4 weeks later. The source was blood, collected from a patient whose treatment included radiotherapy and nephrectomy. Receptors were obtained from an older woman with renal cell carcinoma.

For the CDR3, the DNA is TGTGCCAGCAGCCCTGGACTAGCGGGGTACGAGCAGTACTTC. This gives the protein CASSPGLAGYEQYF. This chain connects TRBV28 to TRBJ2-7, with 12 bases that match TRBD2. V was pared by 6 bases and J by 4 bases, with 4 bases of the junction left unmatched. This CDR3 is 14 amino acids long. CDR1 is MDHEN and CDR2 is SYDVKM in the germline V gene.

The rearrangement links TRBV28 to TRBJ1-2; tentatively, D is TRBD1 (5 bases). V was shortened by 5 bases and J by 4 bases, with 8 bases between the two germline ends. The CDR3 is 12 residues long. Germline V gene lookup returns CDR1 MDHEN and CDR2 SYDVKM. CDR3 loop: CASSPGGYGYTF. CDR3 in DNA: TGTGCCAGCAGTCCGGGGGGCTATGGCTACACCTTC.

In its sample, this clone was seen once. The chain joins TRBV6-5 to TRBJ1-2; D uncertain. V was trimmed by 7 bases and J by 4 bases, leaving 13 bases between them. CDR1 is MNHEY, CDR2 SVGAGI, per germline. This CDR3 is built from 13 residues. The CDR3 DNA reads TGTGCCAGCAAAAGAGACGCCTCCTATGGCTACACCTTC. Protein sequence: CASKRDASYGYTF.

This clone is a singleton in its sample. The rearrangement joins TRBV7-8 to TRBJ2-2; 9 bases line up with TRBD1. Per germline, CDR1 SGHVS and CDR2 FQNEAQ. V was pared by 6 bases and J by 3 bases, with 5 bases of the junction left unmatched. The CDR3 has 15 amino acids. For the CDR3, the DNA is TGTGCCAGCAGACTTGGGACAGGGTACACCGGGGAGCTGTTTTTT. Protein: CASRLGTGYTGELFF.

The rearrangement joins TRBV7-9 to TRBJ1-1; 11 nucleotides line up with TRBD1. J gave up 2 bases and V 3 bases, and 8 bases lay outside the gene matches. Germline V gene lookup returns CDR1 SEHNR and CDR2 FQNEAQ (reference sequence). There are 17 residues in the CDR3. The CDR3 nucleotides read TGTGCCAGCAGCTTCATACCGGGACAGGGGGAAAACACTGAAGCTTTCTTT. Its translation: CASSFIPGQGENTEAFF.

This clone was counted between two and nine times. The CDR3 is CASSRGLAGAETQYF. In DNA form, the CDR3 reads TGCGCCAGCAGCCGGGGACTAGCGGGGGCAGAGACCCAGTACTTC. J is TRBJ2-5 and V is TRBV5-1, with 14 bases identical to TRBD2. CDR1 SGHRS and CDR2 YFSETQ come from the germline V gene. CDR3 length: 15 residues. The V and J ends lost 4 bases and 4 bases, in that order; junction bases with no gene match: 3.

The genes are TRBV15 and TRBJ2-2, with D perhaps TRBD1 (6 bases). Germline V CDR1 and CDR2: LNHNV, YYDKDF (reference sequence). Trimming cost V 3 bases and J 4 bases, with 18 bases left between them. The CDR3 is 17 residues long. CDR3 sequence: CATSRVLQGRGTGELFF. CDR3 nucleotide sequence: TGTGCCACCAGCAGGGTCCTACAGGGACGGGGCACCGGGGAGCTGTTTTTT.

The chain has TRBV5-5 and TRBJ1-2, with TRBD1 matching 7 bases. From germline, CDR1 is SGHKS and CDR2 YYEKEE (reference sequence). The CDR3 spans 15 residues. V lost 4 bases and J lost 4; bases outside the gene matches: 10. CDR3 in DNA: TGTGCCAGCAGCCGCGCCACGACAGGGACCTATGGCTACACCTTC. Residues: CASSRATTGTYGYTF. Together with reference TRBV5-5 and TRBJ1-2, the CDR3 gives the full variable domain: DAGVTQSPTHLIKTRGQQVTLRCSPISGHKSVSWYQQVLGQGPQFIFQYYEKEERGRGNFPDRFSARQFPNYSSELNVNALLLGDSALYLCASSRATTGTYGYTFGSGTRLTVV.

The chain employs TRBV6-5 and TRBJ2-3; TRBD2 matches at 13 bases. This CDR3 spans 15 amino acids. Germline CDR1 and CDR2: MNHEY and SVGAGI. The V and J ends lost 0 bases and 7 bases, in that order; junction bases with no gene match: 1. CDR3 coding DNA: TGTGCCAGCAGTTACTCGACTAGCGGGGGGCATACGCAGTATTTT. Residues: CASSYSTSGGHTQYF.

This clone was seen only a few times. The chain employs TRBV9 and TRBJ1-1; no reliable D call. V was pared by 0 bases and J by 0 bases, with 3 bases between. Germline CDR1 and CDR2: SGDLS and YYNGEE. The CDR3 covers 13 residues. CDR3 sequence (DNA): TGTGCCAGCAGCGTAGGAATGAACACTGAAGCTTTCTTT. Its protein is CASSVGMNTEAFF.